The 32 T cell receptor beta chains below were found in one sample sequenced in a study of cytomegalovirus exposure and HLA in healthy donors. The PCR made use of 60 Vbeta and 13 Jbeta primers. The protocol was immunoSEQ multiplex PCR, while the TCRdb copy is restricted to in-frame clones and leaves out a portion. This table holds about 160,000 clones, 80% to 85% found once. Sequencing was carried out using PBMCs. The receptors were gathered from a human donor in good health.

The chain couples TRBV9 to TRBJ1-1; 8 positions match TRBD1. The V gene end was trimmed by 4 bases and the J gene end by 2 bases; junction bases not matched to a gene: 7. Germline-derived CDR1 and CDR2 are SGDLS and YYNGEE. CDR3 size: 15 residues. The DNA for the CDR3 is TGTGCCAGCAGCAGCCGGACAGGGACAAACACTGAAGCTTTCTTT. Amino acid sequence: CASSSRTGTNTEAFF.

The rearrangement joins TRBV6-5 to TRBJ2-7, with a weak D call TRBD2 (6 bases). CDR1 and CDR2 (germline): MNHEY, SVGAGI. The CDR3 totals 14 residues. V dropped 0 bases and J dropped 5 bases, with 11 bases sitting between them. This chain's CDR3 is CASSYSISGDEQYF. The CDR3 DNA reads TGTGCCAGCAGTTACTCGATCTCGGGGGACGAGCAGTACTTC.

This clone has more than one count but fewer than ten. The gene calls are TRBV7-8 and TRBJ1-3; D perhaps matches TRBD1 (5 bases). CDR3 length: 15 amino acids. Germline V gives CDR1 SGHVS, CDR2 FQNEAQ. Trimming removed 2 bases from V and 4 bases from J, with 12 bases in between. CDR3 coding DNA: TGTGCCAGCAGCTTAATTTGGGGGGAAGGAAACACCATATATTTT. This sequence encodes CASSLIWGEGNTIYF.

CDR3 residues: CASSLGPGGRPQPQHF. CDR3 DNA: TGTGCCAGCAGCTTGGGGCCAGGGGGTCGCCCTCAGCCCCAGCATTTT. J is TRBJ1-5 and V is TRBV5-6, with TRBD1 matching 7 bases. Germline V CDR1 and CDR2: SGHDT, YYEEEE. V gave up 0 bases and J gave up 6 bases; unmatched junction bases: 9. This CDR3 spans 16 amino acids.

This chain uses TRBV11-3 with TRBJ2-1; 8 bases map to TRBD2. The CDR3 spans 14 residues. From germline, CDR1 is SGHNT and CDR2 YENEEA. J lost 7 bases, V lost 8 bases, and 10 bases had no gene match. Written as DNA, the CDR3 is TGTGCCAGCCGTCGGGGGGGGGCACGGAATGAGCAGTTCTTC. It codes for CASRRGGARNEQFF.

This chain links TRBV14 with TRBJ1-1; D gene uncertain. V lost 1 base and J lost 3, with 9 bases in between. The CDR3 loop spans 14 amino acids. Germline V gene lookup returns CDR1 SGHDN and CDR2 FVKESK. The CDR3 bases are TGTGCCAGCAGCCAAGGTGTGGCTTACACTGAAGCTTTCTTT. This gives the protein CASSQGVAYTEAFF.

This chain uses TRBV11-2 with TRBJ1-4, with 7 bases aligning to TRBD1. Losses at the gene ends were 5 bases for V and 8 bases for J; bases not matched to a gene: 11. The CDR3 is 15 residues long. From germline, CDR1 is SGHAT and CDR2 FQNNGV. In DNA, the CDR3 is TGTGCCAGCAGCGCGCCCGGACAGGCGGAAGAAAAACTGTTTTTT. This gives the protein CASSAPGQAEEKLFF.

J is TRBJ2-1 and V is TRBV5-1, with 10 bases lining up with TRBD2. Germline V gene data show CDR1 as SGHRS and CDR2 as YFSETQ. The ends lost 0 bases at V and 8 bases at J; junction bases unmatched: 5. This CDR3 is 15 amino acids long. The CDR3 reads CASSLGSGGAYEQFF. The CDR3 DNA reads TGCGCCAGCAGCTTGGGCAGCGGGGGGGCCTATGAGCAGTTCTTC. The full variable domain, in which reference TRBV5-1 and TRBJ2-1 provide the parts outside the CDR3, is KAGVTQTPRYLIKTRGQQVTLSCSPISGHRSVSWYQQTPGQGLQFLFEYFSETQRNKGNFPGRFSGRQFSNSRSEMNVSTLELGDSALYLCASSLGSGGAYEQFFGPGTRLTVL.

This chain uses TRBV11-3 with TRBJ2-3; 8 bases are a match to TRBD1. The germline CDR1 and CDR2 sequences are SGHNT and YENEEA. This CDR3 has 15 amino acids. The ends lost 6 bases at V and 2 bases at J; junction bases unmatched: 7. The CDR3 spells CASRAGTGYTDTQYF. CDR3 DNA: TGTGCCAGCAGGGCCGGGACAGGTTACACAGATACGCAGTATTTT.

The gene calls are TRBV11-2 and TRBJ2-5; D unclear. V lost 1 base and J lost 2, with 5 bases in between. The germline V gene encodes CDR1 SGHAT and CDR2 FQNNGV. The CDR3 spans 13 residues. The CDR3 bases are TGTGCCAGCAGCTTAGGACTTCAAGAGACCCAGTACTTC. Encoded protein: CASSLGLQETQYF.

Details on this clone: Other DNA sequences of this sample code for an identical CDR3. The chain links TRBV6-5 to TRBJ1-1, with D unresolved. The CDR3 extends over 13 amino acids. Trimming took 0 bases from V and 1 from J, leaving 3 bases between them. Germline CDR1 reads MNHEY; CDR2 reads SVGAGI. This CDR3 is CASSYSANTEAFF. CDR3 sequence (DNA): TGTGCCAGCAGTTACTCAGCGAACACTGAAGCTTTCTTT.

V and J are TRBV2 and TRBJ2-5; TRBD2 matches at 9 bases. CDR1 and CDR2 from the germline V gene are SNHLY and FYNNEI. The CDR3 runs 15 residues. The trim removed 2 bases at V and 4 bases at J, leaving 5 bases unmatched. CDR3 sequence: CASSESRGGRETQYF. Written as DNA, the CDR3 is TGTGCCAGCAGTGAATCGCGGGGGGGTAGAGAGACCCAGTACTTC.

The chain links TRBV4-2 to TRBJ1-6; 7 bases align to TRBD1. The CDR3 has 15 residues. V trimming: 0 bases; J trimming: 7 bases; junction bases outside the gene matches: 3. CDR1 is LGHNA, CDR2 YNFKEQ, per germline. CDR3 protein: CASSQELTGNSPLHF. The CDR3 bases are TGTGCCAGCAGCCAAGAGCTGACAGGGAATTCACCCCTCCACTTT.

This clone occurred a few times. The genes are TRBV7-9 and TRBJ2-3, with 7 bases aligning to TRBD1. The CDR3 runs to 13 residues. CDR1 is SEHNR and CDR2 is FQNEAQ in the germline V gene (reference sequence). With V trimmed by 5 bases and J by 4 bases, 3 bases remained unmatched. The CDR3 loop is CASSPTGPDTQYF. The CDR3, as DNA: TGTGCCAGCAGCCCGACAGGGCCAGATACGCAGTATTTT.

V is TRBV7-9 and J is TRBJ2-7, with D maybe TRBD1 (9 bases). The CDR3 has 14 residues. The germline V gene has CDR1 SEHNR and CDR2 FQNEAQ (reference sequence). The V and J ends lost 4 bases and 6 bases respectively, with 16 bases between them. CDR3: CASSWDRAGGEQYF. The CDR3 region has the DNA TGTGCCAGCAGCTGGGACAGGGCGGGGGGCGAGCAGTACTTC.

V usage is TRBV9 and J usage is TRBJ1-6, with D possibly being TRBD1 (6 bases). Germline CDR1 and CDR2: SGDLS and YYNGEE. The CDR3 totals 16 residues. V lost 4 bases and J lost 9, with 20 bases in between. The CDR3 DNA sequence: TGTGCCAGCAGCCCCAGACCTTCTGGGGGCAGTTCACCCCTCCACTTT. Its protein is CASSPRPSGGSSPLHF.

V usage is TRBV6-1 and J usage is TRBJ1-2; 7 bases are a match to TRBD1. Germline V CDR1 and CDR2: MNHNS, SASEGT. V lost 6 bases and J lost 6; bases outside the gene matches: 7. This CDR3 is 13 amino acids long. CDR3 in DNA: TGTGCCAGCAGCGTGGACAGGACGGATGGCTACACCTTC. This codes for CASSVDRTDGYTF.

This chain joins TRBV2 and TRBJ1-1; 10 positions agree with TRBD1. The CDR3 extends over 14 amino acids. The V gene's germline CDR1 is SNHLY and CDR2 FYNNEI. With V trimmed by 5 bases and J by 3 bases, 3 bases remained unmatched. Here the CDR3 reads CASSPGTGDTEAFF. The CDR3 DNA is TGTGCCAGCAGTCCAGGGACAGGGGACACTGAAGCTTTCTTT. Full variable domain (rest looked up from reference TRBV2 and TRBJ1-1): EPEVTQTPSHQVTQMGQEVILRCVPISNHLYFYWYRQILGQKVEFLVSFYNNEISEKSEIFDDQFSVERPDGSNFTLKIRSTKLEDSAMYFCASSPGTGDTEAFFGQGTRLTVV.

About this clone itself: Other nucleotide sequences in the sample specify the same CDR3. The chain recombines TRBV15 with TRBJ1-3; 9 positions agree with TRBD1. This CDR3 has 15 amino acids. V lost 3 bases, J lost 1 base, and 1 base stayed unmatched. Germline lookup yields CDR1 LNHNV and CDR2 YYDKDF (reference sequence). The CDR3 loop is CATSRDRGSGNTIYF. CDR3 sequence (DNA): TGTGCCACCAGCAGGGACAGGGGATCTGGAAACACCATATATTTT.

The CDR3 region has the DNA TGTGCCAGTAGTATGGAGGGACTAGCGGGGGGGCTCACAGATACGCAGTATTTT. Translation gives CASSMEGLAGGLTDTQYF. The rearrangement joins TRBV19 to TRBJ2-3, with TRBD2 matching over 16 bases. Trimming took 3 bases from V and 2 from J; bases not matched to a gene: 5. The length of the CDR3 is 18 residues. Germline loops: CDR1 LNHDA, CDR2 SQIVND (reference sequence).

This chain uses TRBV6-6 with TRBJ1-1, with D perhaps matching TRBD1 (5 bases). Trimming left V 11 bases short and J 7 bases short, with 14 bases between. CDR1 is MNHNY, CDR2 SVGAGI, per germline (reference sequence). The CDR3 spans 11 residues. CDR3: CAGRAGNEAFF. The CDR3 DNA follows: TGTGCCGGAAGGGCAGGGAATGAAGCTTTCTTT.

The V gene is TRBV7-9, the J gene TRBJ2-5; 11 bases fit TRBD1. Germline lookup yields CDR1 SEHNR and CDR2 FQNEAQ (reference sequence). There are 15 residues in the CDR3. With V trimmed by 5 bases and J by 5 bases, 7 bases remained unmatched. In DNA form, the CDR3 reads TGTGCCAGCAGCGCTCCGGACAGGGGGCCGGAGACCCAGTACTTC. It specifies CASSAPDRGPETQYF.

The rearrangement joins TRBV28 to TRBJ2-1; TRBD2 matches 13 bases. J was trimmed by 9 bases and V by 5 bases; bases with no gene match: 7. CDR1 MDHEN and CDR2 SYDVKM come from the germline V gene. The CDR3 has 15 residues. The CDR3 reads CASSRRLAGGREQFF. The CDR3 DNA reads as TGTGCCAGCAGTAGACGACTAGCGGGGGGTCGTGAGCAGTTCTTC.

The V gene is TRBV2, the J gene TRBJ1-1, with 8 positions matching TRBD1. CDR1 and CDR2 from the germline V gene are SNHLY and FYNNEI. Losses at the gene ends were 5 bases for V and 7 bases for J; bases not matched to a gene: 3. The CDR3 runs to 12 residues. The CDR3 sequence: CASSSGQGEAFF. Written as DNA, the CDR3 is TGTGCCAGCAGTAGTGGACAGGGTGAAGCTTTCTTT.

This chain connects TRBV9 to TRBJ1-6; 7 bases agree with TRBD1. This CDR3 is built from 15 residues. CDR1 is SGDLS and CDR2 is YYNGEE in the germline V gene. After removal of 3 bases from V and 8 bases from J, the junction contained 8 bases not matched to a gene. CDR3 in DNA: TGTGCCAGCAGCGAACGACAGGGTCAGGATTCACCCCTCCACTTT. Translating it yields CASSERQGQDSPLHF.

The chain links TRBV4-1 to TRBJ2-7, with 9 nucleotides matching TRBD1. The trim removed 5 bases at V and 0 bases at J, leaving 14 bases unmatched. There are 18 residues in the CDR3. Germline-derived CDR1 and CDR2 are MGHRA and YSYEKL. The CDR3 sequence is CASSARDRAAAISYEQYF. CDR3 sequence (DNA): TGCGCCAGCAGCGCCCGGGACAGGGCCGCGGCAATCTCCTACGAGCAGTACTTC.

The chain recombines TRBV7-6 with TRBJ2-1; no clear D. The ends were cut back, 0 bases at V and 8 bases at J, with 8 bases in the middle. The CDR3 runs 13 residues. Germline V gives CDR1 SGHVS, CDR2 FNYEAQ. In DNA form, the CDR3 reads TGTGCCAGCAGCTTAGCCTTCTCTCATGAGCAGTTCTTC. Translation: CASSLAFSHEQFF. Supplemented by reference TRBV7-6 and TRBJ2-1, the full variable domain reads GAGVSQSPRYKVTKRGQDVALRCDPISGHVSLYWYRQALGQGPEFLTYFNYEAQQDKSGLPNDRFSAERPEGSISTLTIQRTEQRDSAMYRCASSLAFSHEQFFGPGTRLTVL.

This clone was seen a handful of times. The rearrangement uses TRBV25-1 and TRBJ1-5, with D unresolved. From germline, CDR1 is MGHDK and CDR2 SYGVNS. There are 13 residues in the CDR3. V shed 3 bases and J shed 4 bases, with 7 bases lying between them. For the CDR3, the DNA is TGTGCCAGCAGTGAGGGCAGTAATCAGCCCCAGCATTTT. Its protein product is CASSEGSNQPQHF. Supplemented by reference TRBV25-1 and TRBJ1-5, the full variable domain reads EADIYQTPRYLVIGTGKKITLECSQTMGHDKMYWYQQDPGMELHLIHYSYGVNSTEKGDLSSESTVSRIRTEHFPLTLESARPSHTSQYLCASSEGSNQPQHFGDGTRLSIL.

This sequence joins TRBV5-5 and TRBJ2-2; possibly TRBD2 for D (5 bases). Trimming stripped 4 bases from V and 7 bases from J, with 17 bases between. There are 15 residues in the CDR3. CDR1 SGHKS and CDR2 YYEKEE come from the germline V gene (reference sequence). CDR3 DNA sequence: TGTGCCAGCAGCACGTTGCAAGCCGAGGGCGGGGAGCTGTTTTTT. As protein: CASSTLQAEGGELFF.

This clone was picked up a small number of times. The rearrangement joins TRBV27 to TRBJ1-2, with D possibly TRBD1 on 5 matching bases. Between the trimmed V and J ends, which lost 8 bases and 8 bases, there was a span of 15 bases. The CDR3 contains 12 residues. Germline lookup yields CDR1 MNHEY and CDR2 SMNVEV (reference sequence). The CDR3 coding sequence is TGTGCCAGCTTCATACTCGGGGGAGGCTACACCTTC. Translation: CASFILGGGYTF.

In DNA, the CDR3 is TGTGCCAGCAGTGAGACAGGGGCGGGTGAAGCTTTCTTT. Residues: CASSETGAGEAFF. The chain joins TRBV28 to TRBJ1-1; 8 nucleotides line up with TRBD1. The germline V gene encodes CDR1 MDHEN and CDR2 SYDVKM. The junction had 6 bases not matched to a gene; V was cut back by 5 bases and J by 7 bases. The CDR3 extends over 13 amino acids.

The J gene is TRBJ1-1, the V gene TRBV7-3; D might be TRBD1 (6 bases). Between the trimmed V and J ends, which lost 5 bases and 7 bases, there was a span of 14 bases. Germline V gene sequence: CDR1 SGHTA, CDR2 FQGTGA. The CDR3 extends over 13 amino acids. The CDR3 loop is CASSRGRGFEAFF. The CDR3 DNA follows: TGTGCCAGCAGCCGGGGCAGGGGATTTGAAGCTTTCTTT.